This T cell receptor beta chain was documented in a study of post-analysis software for immune sequencing data. Findings and caveats of the study: Patients used a few TRBV segments, including TRBV5-6, TRBV5-1 and TRBV20-1, more often than controls.

This clonotype was detected a few times. Its antigen remains unknown. Unique molecular identifiers featured in each of the TCR beta cDNA libraries. cDNA molecules numbering roughly 500,000 came from approximately 0.91 to 9.4 million T cells. TCRdb passed the PCR reads through MiXCR, listing each CDR3 protein once. This table holds roughly 540,000 distinct CDR3 sequences, roughly 34% found once. The V end was cut by 3 bases, the J end by 2 bases, with 12 bases between. CDR3 length equals 15 residues. The V and J genes are TRBV12-3 or TRBV12-4 and TRBJ2-3; weak D call: TRBD2 (5 bases). This clonotype originated in a girl aged 2-17 years with multiple sclerosis. What was sequenced was blood. In DNA form, the CDR3 reads TGTGCCAGCAGTTTGGGAAGACGGGACACAGATACGCAGTATTTT. It yields the protein CASSLGRRDTDTQYF.